The source of this TCR beta chain is a study of CD8 T cells in ankylosing spondylitis. Study observations and caveats: Some of these motif variants have turned up before, in reports on reactive arthritis synovial fluid and blood. Typical of ankylosing spondylitis blood, it appeared, was a TCR beta motif of about eight highly homologous variants. Disease-linked clones reportedly concentrated significantly in matched ankylosing spondylitis synovial fluid.

In the case of this clonotype: Its antigen is as yet unknown. Its ends do not fully match the called genes, so a read error is possible.

Scientists made TCR beta libraries using quantitative 5'-RACE with molecular barcodes. TCRdb re-called the 5' RACE reads with MiXCR, one entry per CDR3 protein. The sample records about 210,000 distinct CDR3 sequences, 5.5% to 7.5% being singletons. The sample was blood, either unsorted or a sorted T cell fraction (not recorded which). This sequence originates from a male donor with ankylosing spondylitis.

In nucleotides, the CDR3 is TGTGCCACCATTGATTTGAGGGGGTGGGCTCACGGGACAGGGGGCGTCCAGGATGAAAAACTGTTTTTT. Encoded protein: CATIDLRGWAHGTGGVQDEKLFF. The chain uses TRBV24-1 and TRBJ1-4; 12 nucleotides align to TRBD1. Germline assignment: CDR1 KGHDR and CDR2 SFDVKD. The CDR3 is made up of 23 amino acids.